This entry features one T cell receptor (beta chain) sequence. The antigen remains undetermined. These data originate in a study of CD4 T cells in relation to SARS-CoV-2 and coronaviruses. Turning to the study itself: ViraFEST: roughly ten-day antigen culture of PBMCs, then TCR beta CDR3 sequencing. Overall study results and limits: No donor gave both pre-pandemic and post-infection samples.

Some clones are missing from TCRdb's copy, which holds only in-frame ones; the method was immunoSEQ multiplex PCR. The sample carries about 22,000 clones, 55% to 80% recorded once. CD4+ T cells from unexposed donors were obtained before the COVID-19 pandemic (2011-2018). The cells were cultured for 10 days before CD4+ T cells were isolated. Germline V gives CDR1 LGHNA, CDR2 YNFKEQ. Trimming at V came to 0 bases and at J to 3 bases, leaving 7 bases not matched to a gene. The CDR3 is 18 amino acids. The chain recombines TRBV4-2 with TRBJ2-7; 14 nucleotides align to TRBD2. The origin of this receptor is a human donor in good health. The sample was CD4+ T cells from PBMCs, cultured in vitro. The CDR3 DNA follows: TGTGCCAGCAGCCAAGAATTGGGGACTAGCGGGAGTAGCTACGAGCAGTACTTC. This sequence encodes CASSQELGTSGSSYEQYF.